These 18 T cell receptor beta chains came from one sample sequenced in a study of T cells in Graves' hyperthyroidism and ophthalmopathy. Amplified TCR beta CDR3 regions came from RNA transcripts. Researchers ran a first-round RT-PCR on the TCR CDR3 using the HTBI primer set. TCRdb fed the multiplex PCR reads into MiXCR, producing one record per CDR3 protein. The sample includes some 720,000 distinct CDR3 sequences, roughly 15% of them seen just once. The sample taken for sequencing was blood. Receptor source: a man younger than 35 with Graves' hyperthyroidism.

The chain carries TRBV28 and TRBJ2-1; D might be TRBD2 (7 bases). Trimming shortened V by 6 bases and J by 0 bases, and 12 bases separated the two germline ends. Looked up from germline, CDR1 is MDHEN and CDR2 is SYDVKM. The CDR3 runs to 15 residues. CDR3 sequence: CASREGGSSYNEQFF. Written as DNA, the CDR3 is TGTGCCAGCAGGGAGGGGGGGAGCTCCTACAATGAGCAGTTCTTC. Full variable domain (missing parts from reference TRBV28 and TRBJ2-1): DVKVTQSSRYLVKRTGEKVFLECVQDMDHENMFWYRQDPGLGLRLIYFSYDVKMKEKGDIPEGYSVSREKKERFSLILESASTNQTSMYLCASREGGSSYNEQFFGPGTRLTVL.

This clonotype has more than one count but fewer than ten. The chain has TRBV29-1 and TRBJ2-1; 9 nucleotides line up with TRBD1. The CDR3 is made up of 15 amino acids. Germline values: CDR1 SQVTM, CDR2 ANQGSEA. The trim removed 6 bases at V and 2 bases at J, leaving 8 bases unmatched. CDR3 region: CSVEAGTGPYNEQFF. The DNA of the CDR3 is TGCAGCGTGGAGGCCGGGACAGGGCCCTACAATGAGCAGTTCTTC.

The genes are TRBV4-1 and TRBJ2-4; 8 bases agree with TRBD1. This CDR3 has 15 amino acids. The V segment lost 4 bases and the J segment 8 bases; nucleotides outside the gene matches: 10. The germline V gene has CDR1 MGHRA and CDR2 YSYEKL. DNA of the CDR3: TGCGCCAGCAGCCGAGAGGACAGGGCTGCGGACATTCAGTACTTC. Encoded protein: CASSREDRAADIQYF.

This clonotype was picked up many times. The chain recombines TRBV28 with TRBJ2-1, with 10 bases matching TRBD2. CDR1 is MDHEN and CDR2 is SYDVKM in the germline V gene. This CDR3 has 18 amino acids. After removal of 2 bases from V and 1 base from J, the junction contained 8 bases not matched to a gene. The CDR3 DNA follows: TGTGCCAGCAGTTTACCCCAGACTAGCGGGCTTTCCTACAATGAGCAGTTCTTC. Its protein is CASSLPQTSGLSYNEQFF.

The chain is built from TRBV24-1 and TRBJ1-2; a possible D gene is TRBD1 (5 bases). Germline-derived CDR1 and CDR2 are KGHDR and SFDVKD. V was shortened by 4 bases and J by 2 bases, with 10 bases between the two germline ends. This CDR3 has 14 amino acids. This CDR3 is CATSEGRENYGYTF. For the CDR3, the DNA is TGTGCCACCAGTGAGGGCAGGGAGAACTATGGCTACACCTTC.

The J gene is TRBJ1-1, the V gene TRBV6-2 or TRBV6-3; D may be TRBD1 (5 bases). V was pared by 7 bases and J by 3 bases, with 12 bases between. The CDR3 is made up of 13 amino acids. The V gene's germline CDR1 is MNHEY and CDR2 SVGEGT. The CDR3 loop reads CASTFTGDTEAFF. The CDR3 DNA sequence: TGTGCCAGCACCTTTACAGGCGACACTGAAGCTTTCTTT.

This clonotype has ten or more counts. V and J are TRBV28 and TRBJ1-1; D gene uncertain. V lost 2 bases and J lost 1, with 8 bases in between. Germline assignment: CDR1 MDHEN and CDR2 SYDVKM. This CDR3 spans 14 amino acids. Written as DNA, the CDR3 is TGTGCCAGCAGTTTAGACGGAGGGAACACTGAAGCTTTCTTT. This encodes CASSLDGGNTEAFF. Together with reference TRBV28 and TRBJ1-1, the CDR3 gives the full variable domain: DVKVTQSSRYLVKRTGEKVFLECVQDMDHENMFWYRQDPGLGLRLIYFSYDVKMKEKGDIPEGYSVSREKKERFSLILESASTNQTSMYLCASSLDGGNTEAFFGQGTRLTVV.

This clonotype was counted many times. In DNA, the CDR3 is TGTGCCAGCAGCTTATGGGCATCAGGTGGGTCGCACGAGCAGTACTTC. It is translated as CASSLWASGGSHEQYF. The chain uses TRBV11-1 and TRBJ2-7; no clear D gene. The CDR3 is made up of 16 amino acids. V shed 2 bases and J shed 5 bases, with 19 bases lying between them. Germline CDR1 reads SGHAT; CDR2 reads FQDESV (reference sequence).

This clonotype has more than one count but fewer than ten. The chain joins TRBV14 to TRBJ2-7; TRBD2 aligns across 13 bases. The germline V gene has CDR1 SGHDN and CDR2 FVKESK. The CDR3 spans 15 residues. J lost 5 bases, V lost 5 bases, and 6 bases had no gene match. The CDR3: CASSELAGGWDEQYF. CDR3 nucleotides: TGTGCCAGCAGCGAACTAGCGGGAGGGTGGGACGAGCAGTACTTC.

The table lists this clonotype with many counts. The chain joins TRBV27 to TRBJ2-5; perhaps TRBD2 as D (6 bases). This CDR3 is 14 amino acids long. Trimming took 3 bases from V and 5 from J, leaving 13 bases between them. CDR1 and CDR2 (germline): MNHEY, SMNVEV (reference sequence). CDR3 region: CASSFTTEGETQYF. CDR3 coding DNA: TGTGCCAGCAGTTTTACTACGGAGGGGGAGACCCAGTACTTC.

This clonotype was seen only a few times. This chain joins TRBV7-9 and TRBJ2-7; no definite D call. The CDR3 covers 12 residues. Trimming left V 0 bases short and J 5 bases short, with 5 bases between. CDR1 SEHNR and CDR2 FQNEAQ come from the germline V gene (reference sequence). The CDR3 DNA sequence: TGTGCCAGCAGCTTAGCTGAACACGAGCAGTACTTC. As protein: CASSLAEHEQYF.

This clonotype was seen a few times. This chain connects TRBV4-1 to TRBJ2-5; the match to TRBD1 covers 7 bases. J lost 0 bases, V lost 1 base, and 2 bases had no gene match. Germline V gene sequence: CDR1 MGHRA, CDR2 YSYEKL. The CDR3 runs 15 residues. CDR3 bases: TGCGCCAGCAGCCAAGCACAGGGGTACCAAGAGACCCAGTACTTC. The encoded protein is CASSQAQGYQETQYF.

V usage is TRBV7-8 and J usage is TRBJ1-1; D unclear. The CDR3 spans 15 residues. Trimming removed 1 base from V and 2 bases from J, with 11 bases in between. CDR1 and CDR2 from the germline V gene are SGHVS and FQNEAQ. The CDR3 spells CASSLERFTNTEAFF. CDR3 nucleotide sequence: TGTGCCAGCAGCTTAGAAAGGTTTACTAACACTGAAGCTTTCTTT.

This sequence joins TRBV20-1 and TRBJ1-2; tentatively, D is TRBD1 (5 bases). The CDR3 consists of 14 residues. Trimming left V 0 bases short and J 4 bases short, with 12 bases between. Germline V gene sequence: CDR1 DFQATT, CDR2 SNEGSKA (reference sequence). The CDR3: CSAREGGTGYGYTF. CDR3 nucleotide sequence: TGCAGTGCTAGAGAAGGAGGTACAGGCTATGGCTACACCTTC.

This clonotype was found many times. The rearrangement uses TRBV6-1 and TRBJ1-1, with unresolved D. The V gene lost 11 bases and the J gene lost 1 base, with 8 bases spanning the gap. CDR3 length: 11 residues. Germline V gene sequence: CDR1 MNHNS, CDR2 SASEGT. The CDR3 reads CALRGNTEAFF. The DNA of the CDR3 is TGTGCCTTAAGAGGGAACACTGAAGCTTTCTTT.

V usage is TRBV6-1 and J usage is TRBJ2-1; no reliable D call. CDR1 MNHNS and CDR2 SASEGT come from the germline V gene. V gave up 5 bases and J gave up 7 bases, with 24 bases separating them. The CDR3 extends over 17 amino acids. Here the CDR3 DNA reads TGTGCCAGCAGTCCAATCGACCCAGGAGTGAAGGCGAATGAGCAGTTCTTC. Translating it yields CASSPIDPGVKANEQFF.

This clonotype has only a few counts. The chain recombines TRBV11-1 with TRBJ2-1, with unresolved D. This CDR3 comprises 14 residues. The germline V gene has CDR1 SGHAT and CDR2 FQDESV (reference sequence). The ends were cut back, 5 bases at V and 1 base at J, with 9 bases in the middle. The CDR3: CASSLVESYNEQFF. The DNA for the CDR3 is TGTGCCAGCAGCCTCGTTGAATCCTACAATGAGCAGTTCTTC.

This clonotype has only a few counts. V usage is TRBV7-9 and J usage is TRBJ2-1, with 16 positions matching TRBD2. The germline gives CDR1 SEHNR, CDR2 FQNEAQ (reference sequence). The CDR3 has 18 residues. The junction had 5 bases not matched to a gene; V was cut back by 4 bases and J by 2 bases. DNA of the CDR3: TGTGCCAGCAGCTCGGGACTAGCGGGAGGGGGCCCCTACAATGAGCAGTTCTTC. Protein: CASSSGLAGGGPYNEQFF.